This T cell receptor beta chain comes out of a study of technical replicates of blood from a few donors. Method: immunoSEQ multiplex PCR; TCRdb's copy keeps in-frame clones and lacks some. The data contain 80,000 to 100,000 clones, roughly 96% of them singletons. Trimming stripped 5 bases from V and 3 bases from J, with 10 bases between. This CDR3 has 13 residues. Germline CDR1 and CDR2: LNHNV and YYDKDF (reference sequence). The source material was T cells isolated from PBMCs. The clonotype originates from a human donor in good health. The rearrangement joins TRBV15 to TRBJ1-1, with no clear D. This CDR3 reads CATSESLYTEAFF. DNA for the CDR3: TGTGCCACCAGCGAGTCTTTATACACTGAAGCTTTCTTT. Looking up the rest from reference TRBV15 and TRBJ1-1 gives the full variable domain: DAMVIQNPRYQVTQFGKPVTLSCSQTLNHNVMYWYQQKSSQAPKLLFHYYDKDFNNEADTPDNFQSRRPNTSFCFLDIRSPGLGDTAMYLCATSESLYTEAFFGQGTRLTVV.